A single sample gave rise to the 22 T cell receptor beta chains below, sequenced in a study of T cells in narcolepsy. Produced via immunoSEQ multiplex PCR; TCRdb's table is partial and in-frame only. The table has 32,000 or so clones, 65% to 85% seen once. The sample consisted of memory (CD45RA-) CD4+ T cells from blood. The source of these receptors is a human donor in good health.

The chain combines TRBV14 with TRBJ1-1; tentative D call: TRBD1 (6 bases). Germline CDR1 SGHDN, CDR2 FVKESK. The CDR3 spans 15 residues. V dropped 3 bases and J dropped 2 bases, with 13 bases sitting between them. The CDR3 here is CASSHSGGANTEAFF. DNA of the CDR3: TGTGCCAGCAGCCATTCGGGGGGGGCCAACACTGAAGCTTTCTTT. Using reference TRBV14 and TRBJ1-1 for the parts outside the CDR3, the full variable domain is EAGVTQFPSHSVIEKGQTVTLRCDPISGHDNLYWYRRVMGKEIKFLLHFVKESKQDESGMPNNRFLAERTGGTYSTLKVQPAELEDSGVYFCASSHSGGANTEAFFGQGTRLTVV.

The V gene is TRBV19, the J gene TRBJ2-6; 8 nucleotides agree with TRBD1. V was clipped by 6 bases and J by 0 bases; unmatched bases: 7. The CDR3 length is 17 residues. Looked up from germline, CDR1 is LNHDA and CDR2 is SQIVND (reference sequence). The CDR3 region is CASRSTGVFSGANVLTF. The DNA for the CDR3 is TGTGCCAGTAGATCGACAGGGGTTTTCTCTGGGGCCAACGTCCTGACTTTC.

This clone has just a few counts. This CDR3 reads CASSLYGQGWDEQYF. The DNA of the CDR3 is TGTGCCAGCAGCTTGTATGGACAGGGATGGGACGAGCAGTACTTC. The chain employs TRBV5-4 and TRBJ2-7; TRBD1 agrees at 8 bases. The CDR3 sequence is 15 residues long. Germline trimming cut 1 base from V and 5 bases from J; bases unmatched to any gene: 8. Germline CDR1 and CDR2: SGHNT and YYREEE (reference sequence).

This chain links TRBV30 with TRBJ2-7; D uncertain. In germline, CDR1 is GTSNPN, CDR2 SVGIG (reference sequence). V shed 5 bases and J shed 5 bases, with 13 bases lying between them. CDR3 length: 12 amino acids. Written as DNA, the CDR3 is TGTGCCTGGGGAAAAAGATCTCACGAGCAGTACTTC. Translated: CAWGKRSHEQYF.

This clone was recorded a few times. DNA for the CDR3: TGTGCCAGCAGCTCGACAGGCCTTAACACTGAAGCTTTCTTT. It encodes CASSSTGLNTEAFF. The rearrangement joins TRBV5-6 to TRBJ1-1; the D gene is possibly TRBD1 (6 bases). Germline V lookup: CDR1 SGHDT, CDR2 YYEEEE. V was pared by 3 bases and J by 2 bases, with 11 bases between. This CDR3 contains 14 residues.

The CDR3 DNA is TGTGCCTGGAGGGAGCCAGCTAACTATGGCTACACCTTC. Residues: CAWREPANYGYTF. This chain links TRBV30 with TRBJ1-2; the D is unclear. V was trimmed by 3 bases and J by 0 bases, leaving 8 bases between them. This CDR3 is 13 amino acids long. The V gene's germline CDR1 is GTSNPN and CDR2 SVGIG (reference sequence).

V gene TRBV12-5 combines with J gene TRBJ2-3; 8 bases align to TRBD2. The CDR3 extends over 17 amino acids. The V segment lost 2 bases and the J segment 2 bases; nucleotides outside the gene matches: 9. Germline V gene lookup returns CDR1 LGHNT and CDR2 FRNRAP. The CDR3 reads CASGLQFRAGVTDTQYF. CDR3 sequence (DNA): TGTGCTAGTGGTTTGCAGTTTCGAGCGGGAGTCACAGATACGCAGTATTTT.

The CDR3 coding sequence is TGTGCCAGCTCACCACAGGGGGCTATGAACTATGGCTACACCTTC. This codes for CASSPQGAMNYGYTF. J is TRBJ1-2 and V is TRBV18; 7 bases agree with TRBD1. J gave up 2 bases and V 1 base, and 4 bases lay outside the gene matches. The germline V gene encodes CDR1 KGHSH and CDR2 LQKENI. The CDR3 contains 15 residues.

The chain uses TRBV27 and TRBJ2-1; TRBD2 matches 7 bases. With V trimmed by 3 bases and J by 3 bases, 8 bases remained unmatched. The germline V gene has CDR1 MNHEY and CDR2 SMNVEV (reference sequence). The CDR3 spans 16 residues. CDR3 residues: CASSLAAGADYNEQFF. The DNA for the CDR3 is TGTGCCAGCAGTTTGGCTGCGGGAGCAGACTACAATGAGCAGTTCTTC.

The genes are TRBV5-1 and TRBJ1-1, with 8 positions matching TRBD1. Germline V gene lookup returns CDR1 SGHRS and CDR2 YFSETQ. The CDR3 length is 16 residues. The V segment lost 4 bases and the J segment 0 bases; nucleotides outside the gene matches: 8. CDR3 bases: TGCGCCAGCAGCGTAGGGACAGGTAATATGAACACTGAAGCTTTCTTT. Encoded protein: CASSVGTGNMNTEAFF.

The chain couples TRBV6-1 to TRBJ2-7; D possibly corresponds to TRBD1 (6 bases). Trimming shortened V by 4 bases and J by 3 bases, and 16 bases separated the two germline ends. Germline lookup yields CDR1 MNHNS and CDR2 SASEGT. The CDR3 is 15 amino acids. CDR3 in amino acids: CASSGNAGDLYEQYF. The CDR3 nucleotides read TGTGCCAGCAGTGGGAACGCAGGGGATCTCTACGAGCAGTACTTC.

This clone has a handful of counts. The rearrangement links TRBV5-4 to TRBJ2-3, with a possible D match to TRBD1 (5 bases). Between the trimmed V and J ends, which lost 1 base and 3 bases, there was a span of 15 bases. CDR3 length: 16 residues. CDR1 is SGHNT, CDR2 YYREEE, per germline (reference sequence). CDR3 in DNA: TGTGCCAGCAGCTTGAGGTCGACAGCGATAACAGATACGCAGTATTTT. It specifies CASSLRSTAITDTQYF.

The chain uses TRBV11-3 and TRBJ1-1; no clear D gene. The germline CDR1 and CDR2 sequences are SGHNT and YENEEA. The CDR3 is 13 amino acids. Trimming removed 3 bases at V and 11 bases at J, with 16 bases between. In DNA form, the CDR3 reads TGTGCCAGCAGCTTCCCTGGCCTGAGTGATGCTTTCTTT. Residues: CASSFPGLSDAFF.

The chain uses TRBV6-1 and TRBJ2-5; no reliable D call. CDR3 length equals 12 residues. Trimming shortened V by 7 bases and J by 2 bases, and 8 bases separated the two germline ends. CDR1 is MNHNS and CDR2 is SASEGT in the germline V gene. The CDR3 reads CASMGSQETQYF. CDR3 nucleotide sequence: TGTGCCAGCATGGGGTCGCAAGAGACCCAGTACTTC.

The chain is built from TRBV5-1 and TRBJ1-1; 7 bases map to TRBD1. CDR3 length equals 18 residues. Looked up from germline, CDR1 is SGHRS and CDR2 is YFSETQ. J lost 3 bases, V lost 2 bases, and 16 bases had no gene match. The CDR3 bases are TGCGCCAGCAGCTTCACAGGCGGACGAACTCAGGGGGACACTGAAGCTTTCTTT. Translated: CASSFTGGRTQGDTEAFF.

The V gene is TRBV7-2, the J gene TRBJ2-7; D possibly corresponds to TRBD1 (5 bases). The ends were cut back, 8 bases at V and 5 bases at J, with 19 bases in the middle. CDR1 SGHTA and CDR2 FQGNSA come from the germline V gene. The CDR3 length is 14 residues. The CDR3 bases are TGTGCCAGCTCTCACACAGGATACAACCACGAGCAGTACTTC. This translates into CASSHTGYNHEQYF.

This chain joins TRBV7-9 and TRBJ2-1, with 7 bases fitting TRBD2. Germline V gene data show CDR1 as SEHNR and CDR2 as FQNEAQ (reference sequence). The CDR3 runs 14 residues. V shed 4 bases and J 5 bases; nucleotides not matched to a gene: 5. The CDR3 loop is CASSSREYHNEQFF. For the CDR3, the DNA is TGTGCCAGCAGCTCGCGGGAGTATCACAATGAGCAGTTCTTC.

V usage is TRBV7-8 and J usage is TRBJ1-1, with no clear D. Germline CDR1 reads SGHVS; CDR2 reads FQNEAQ. The V gene lost 2 bases and the J gene lost 2 bases, with 12 bases spanning the gap. The CDR3 loop spans 15 amino acids. The DNA for the CDR3 is TGTGCCAGCAGCTTAACGCCCCGTCATAACACTGAAGCTTTCTTT. Protein sequence: CASSLTPRHNTEAFF.

This clone was detected only once. The chain employs TRBV28 and TRBJ2-7; the D gene could be TRBD1 or TRBD2 (5 bases each). Trimming shortened V by 2 bases and J by 0 bases, and 17 bases separated the two germline ends. Germline V gene lookup returns CDR1 MDHEN and CDR2 SYDVKM. CDR3 length: 17 amino acids. CDR3 region: CASSLSRRLDTSYEQYF. CDR3 sequence (DNA): TGTGCCAGCAGTTTAAGCCGGAGGTTGGACACCTCCTACGAGCAGTACTTC. Full variable domain (remainder filled in from reference TRBV28 and TRBJ2-7): DVKVTQSSRYLVKRTGEKVFLECVQDMDHENMFWYRQDPGLGLRLIYFSYDVKMKEKGDIPEGYSVSREKKERFSLILESASTNQTSMYLCASSLSRRLDTSYEQYFGPGTRLTVT.

This clone is a singleton in its sample. V gene TRBV19 combines with J gene TRBJ1-1, with D possibly being TRBD1 (6 bases). This CDR3 region has 15 residues. Looked up from germline, CDR1 is LNHDA and CDR2 is SQIVND (reference sequence). V dropped 1 base and J dropped 3 bases, with 12 bases sitting between them. This chain's CDR3 is CASSIAAGVDTEAFF. CDR3 coding DNA: TGTGCCAGTAGTATAGCTGCAGGGGTCGACACTGAAGCTTTCTTT. The full variable domain, with the rest looked up from reference TRBV19 and TRBJ1-1, is DGGITQSPKYLFRKEGQNVTLSCEQNLNHDAMYWYRQDPGQGLRLIYYSQIVNDFQKGDIAEGYSVSREKKESFPLTVTSAQKNPTAFYLCASSIAAGVDTEAFFGQGTRLTVV.

V gene TRBV6-1 combines with J gene TRBJ1-4; D remains ambiguous. The V gene's germline CDR1 is MNHNS and CDR2 SASEGT. The CDR3 runs to 11 residues. V gave up 6 bases and J gave up 6 bases, with 5 bases separating them. CDR3 residues: CASRRDEKLFF. CDR3 bases: TGTGCCAGCAGGCGGGATGAAAAACTGTTTTTT.

This clone was counted only a few times. The chain uses TRBV29-1 and TRBJ2-1, with D maybe TRBD2 (6 bases). The CDR3 spans 11 residues. Germline-derived CDR1 and CDR2 are SQVTM and ANQGSEA. The V and J ends lost 7 bases and 10 bases respectively, with 14 bases between them. CDR3 sequence reads: CSAAGTIEQFF. The CDR3 DNA sequence: TGCAGCGCCGCGGGAACGATCGAGCAGTTCTTC.